This TCR beta chain was recovered during a study of T cell repertoires in cytomegalovirus infection. The wider study: From public TCR beta signatures came an indication of both CMV infection and matching HLA type. Study-level results: Using cumulative public TCR beta family frequency, the authors identified those who carried CMV together with the relevant HLA. CMV-specific TCR beta clonotypes restricted by HLA-C dominated the ex vivo response.

This clonotype was observed many times. Its antigen is unidentified. From the reads, TCRdb called clonotypes with MiXCR, one entry per CDR3 protein. The table has some 700,000 distinct CDR3 sequences, approximately 40% seen once. The clonotype was recovered from a human donor in good health (CMV status not recorded). Some clones in this sample may be carry-over from other donors' samples. The specimen sequenced was PBMCs.

The CDR3 coding sequence is TGTGCCAGTAGTATTGGGGAGCGACGGCCCCAGCATTTT. Protein: CASSIGERRPQHF. The chain links TRBV19 to TRBJ1-5; D uncertain. This CDR3 region has 13 residues. Germline CDR1 LNHDA, CDR2 SQIVND (reference sequence). The germline V and J ends were trimmed by 3 bases and 9 bases, with 12 bases remaining between them.